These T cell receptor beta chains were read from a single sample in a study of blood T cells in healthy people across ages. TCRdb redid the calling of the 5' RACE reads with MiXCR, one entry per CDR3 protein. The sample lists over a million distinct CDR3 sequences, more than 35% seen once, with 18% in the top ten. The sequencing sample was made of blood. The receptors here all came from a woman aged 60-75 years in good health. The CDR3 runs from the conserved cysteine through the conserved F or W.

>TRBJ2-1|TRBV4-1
CASSQGGIVRDNEQFF
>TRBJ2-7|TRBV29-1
CSVEDFGQGGLAGVYEQYF
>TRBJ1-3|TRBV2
CAKRTPGNTIYF
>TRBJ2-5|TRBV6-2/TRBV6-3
CASRPPSGSSNEQYF
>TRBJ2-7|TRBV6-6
CASSPTRGYEQYF
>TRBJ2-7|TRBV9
CASSVGDSVYEQYF
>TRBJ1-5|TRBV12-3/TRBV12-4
CASSPEGQDNQPQHF
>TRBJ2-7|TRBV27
CASSLRGGREQYF
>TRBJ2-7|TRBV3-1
CASSPTGEGISYEQYF
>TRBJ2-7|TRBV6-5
CASRYSTGSSYEQYF
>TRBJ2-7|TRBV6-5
CASSYLRTVSYEQYF
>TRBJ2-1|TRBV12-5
CASGDGTPYNEQFF
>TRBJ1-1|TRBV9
CASSVAPVNTEAFF
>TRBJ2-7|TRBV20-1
CSARAGTGGFYEQYF
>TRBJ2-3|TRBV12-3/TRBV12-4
CASSSNSGFTDTQYF
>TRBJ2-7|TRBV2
CASQGGGRVYEQYF
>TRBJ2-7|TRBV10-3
CAISELGPADEQYF
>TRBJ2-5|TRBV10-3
CAISWDRGPQETQYF
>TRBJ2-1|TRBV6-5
CASRTTSAIYNEQFF
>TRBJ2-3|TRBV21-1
CASSKCFPGRRRRADTDTQYF
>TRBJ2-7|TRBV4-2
CASSGDGGGAYEQYF
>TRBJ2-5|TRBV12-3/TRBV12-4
CASSLIGLGVQETQYF
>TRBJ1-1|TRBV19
CASSMRVQNTEAFF
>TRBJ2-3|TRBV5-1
CASSGVGGDAQYF
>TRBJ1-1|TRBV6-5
CASSYQGNTEAFF
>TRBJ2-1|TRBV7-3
CASSPLNVGNPSYNEQFF
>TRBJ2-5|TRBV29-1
CSVGGVETQYF
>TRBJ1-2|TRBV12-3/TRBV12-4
CASSRVPNYGYTF
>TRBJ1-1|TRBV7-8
CASSSLYMNTEAFF
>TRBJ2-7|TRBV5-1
CASSFRGSGVYEQYF
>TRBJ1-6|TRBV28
CASSGTGNNSPLHF